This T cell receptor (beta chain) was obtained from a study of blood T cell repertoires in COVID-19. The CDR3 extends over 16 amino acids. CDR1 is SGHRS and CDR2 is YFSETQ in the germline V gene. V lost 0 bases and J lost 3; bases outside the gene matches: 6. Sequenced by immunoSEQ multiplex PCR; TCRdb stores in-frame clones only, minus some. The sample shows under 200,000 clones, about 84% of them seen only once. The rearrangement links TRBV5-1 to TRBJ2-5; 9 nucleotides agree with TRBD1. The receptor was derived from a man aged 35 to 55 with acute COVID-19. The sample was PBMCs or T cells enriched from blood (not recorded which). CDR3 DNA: TGCGCCAGCAGCTTGGGACCCGGGACAGGGAAAGAGACCCAGTACTTC. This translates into CASSLGPGTGKETQYF.